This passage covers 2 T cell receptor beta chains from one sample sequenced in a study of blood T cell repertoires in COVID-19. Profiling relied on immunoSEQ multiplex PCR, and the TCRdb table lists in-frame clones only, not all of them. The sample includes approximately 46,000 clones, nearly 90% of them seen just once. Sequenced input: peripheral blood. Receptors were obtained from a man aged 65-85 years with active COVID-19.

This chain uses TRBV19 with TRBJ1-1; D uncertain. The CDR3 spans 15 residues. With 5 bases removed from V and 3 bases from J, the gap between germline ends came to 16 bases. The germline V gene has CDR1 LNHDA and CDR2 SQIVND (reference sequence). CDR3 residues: CASSPLGVGDTEAFF. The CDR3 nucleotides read TGTGCCAGTAGTCCCTTAGGAGTCGGCGACACTGAAGCTTTCTTT.

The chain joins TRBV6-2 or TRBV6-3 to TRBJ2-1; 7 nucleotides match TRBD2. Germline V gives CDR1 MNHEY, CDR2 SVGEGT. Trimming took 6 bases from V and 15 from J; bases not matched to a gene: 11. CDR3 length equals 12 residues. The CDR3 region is CASSRSGGSPFF. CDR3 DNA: TGTGCCAGCAGCCGATCGGGGGGTAGTCCGTTCTTC.